The sample holds many counts of the clone carrying this T cell receptor (beta chain). Its antigen remains unidentified. Distinct nucleotide sequences in the sample also encode this CDR3. The CDR3 runs 15 residues. From germline, CDR1 is SGDLS and CDR2 YYNGEE. V gave up 8 bases and J gave up 2 bases; unmatched junction bases: 11. Cyclophosphamide on days +3 and +4 followed busulfan-fludarabine conditioning and a marrow graft. This sample was included in a study of T cells after posttransplantation cyclophosphamide. Method: immunoSEQ multiplex PCR; TCRdb's copy keeps in-frame clones and lacks some. Recorded here are more than 3,000 clones, none singletons. Study-wide points: Recipient CMV seropositivity and CMV reactivation strongly tracked TRB clonality. Donor CD8+ memory clones often dominated recipient blood repertoires at later times. Skin or GI-infiltrating T cells shared few TRB sequences with blood.

The rearrangement uses TRBV9 and TRBJ2-7; 9 bases line up with TRBD1. The specimen was PBMCs, collected 84 days after allogeneic stem cell transplant with posttransplant cyclophosphamide. The TCR comes from a female patient aged 35 to 55 who received an allogeneic stem cell transplant from a related donor, was CMV-positive, and had no GVHD. The graft donor may account for some of the T cells. The CDR3: CASSFGQGTAYEQYF. DNA for the CDR3: TGTGCCAGTAGCTTCGGACAGGGGACGGCCTACGAGCAGTACTTC.